This TCR beta chain is drawn from a study of T cells after yellow fever vaccination (dated by TCRdb to the late 2010s). The study in broad terms: The SMART-Seq v4 Ultra Low Input RNA kit was used to prepare libraries from fractions with low cell numbers. Bulk PBMC replicates and cell subsets were isolated from blood drawn at multiple timepoints before and after both primary and secondary immunization. Bulk TCR alpha and beta repertoires were sequenced longitudinally to track T-cell clones before and after primary and booster YFV17D yellow fever vaccination. Two healthy male donors, one aged 18 to 30 and one aged 30 to 40 years, made up the cohort. The paper as a whole reports these results and caveats: A small share of clonotypes was detected in both CD4 and CD8 compartments, with the overlap likely arising from convergent recombination. Only a couple of donors were included in the study, so the extent to which the findings can be generalized is limited. After the booster, most of the clones that had expanded following primary vaccination were detected again (96% of CD4 and 85% to 90% of CD8), which suggests that memory was broadly maintained. FACS-sorted repertoires could contain abundant contaminating clonotypes from the bulk population, so computational filtering was required. Compared with the primary T-cell response, the secondary T-cell response was faster but weaker, reaching its peak on day 5 rather than on day 15.

With regard to this clonotype: Its antigen target is currently unknown. The record has no base qualities; no much larger clone is one base away.

Synthesis of TCR cDNA relied on 5'RACE template switching, a step that introduced a universal primer site along with unique molecular identifiers. Priming of cDNA synthesis was performed from both the TCR alpha and TCR beta constant segments. Library amplification involved two PCR steps, and the second step added sample barcodes and sequencing adapters. Sequencing of libraries was done on Illumina HiSeq 2500 (2x100 bp) or NovaSeq (2x150 bp). As for how the authors treated the data: MIGEC handled demultiplexing of reads and collapsing into UMI consensus sequences, while MiXCR performed V(D)J alignment. Using edgeR on replicate PBMC samples, clonotypes were called vaccine-responding if FDR was below 0.01 and the log2 fold change was above 5 up to day 15. Each bulk clonotype received a CD4 or CD8 identity based on whether the sequenced CD4 or CD8 repertoire contained that clonotype at higher abundance. The public reads were reprocessed in TCRdb via fastp at Q25 and MiXCR, keeping in-frame beta chains. Under each unique CDR3 protein, matching rows form one entry showing the most common genes and DNA. TCRdb, rather than the study authors, made the V and J calls. The sample includes around 600,000 distinct CDR3 sequences, with 10% to 15% observed a single time. The ten biggest clones cover about 16% of the sample.

The label giving this sample's treatment or condition can be read as: live attenuated yellow fever vaccine strain. At every blood-draw timepoint, two biological replicates of bulk PBMCs were collected. A standard Ficoll-Paque protocol was used to isolate PBMCs from peripheral blood. TriZol was used to extract RNA from bulk PBMCs, from CD4 and CD8 fractions, and from dextramer-positive and dextramer-negative fractions. V gives up 3 bases and J gives up 4 bases, and the segment between their germline ends measures 15 bases. Per the germline V gene (reference sequence), GTSNPN is the CDR1 and SVGIG is the CDR2. There are 14 amino acids in the CDR3, from cysteine to phenylalanine inclusive. Only the CDR3 portion is preserved as DNA: 42 bases, with reading frame beginning at the first base.

This sample comprised PBMCs, obtained on the day of the yellow fever booster vaccination. The clonotype comes from a man under 40 who received the YFV17D yellow fever vaccine. This chain joins TRBV30 to TRBJ1-2; the D gene remains uncertain. The DNA sequence is given as TGTGCCTGGAGCACCAAACTCGTAGCCTATGGCTACACCTTC. It translates as CAWSTKLVAYGYTF.